A single sample gave rise to the 3 T cell receptor beta chains below, sequenced in a study of CD8+ T cells in alopecia areata. Noted treatment: oral pan-JAK inhibitor, 5-10 mg twice daily. Following RNA extraction, reverse transcription yielded cDNA that acted as the sequencing template. Sequenced by immunoSEQ multiplex PCR; TCRdb stores in-frame clones only, minus some. Here the sample spans about 160,000 clones, around 71% being singletons. Sequencing was performed on CD4+ T cells sorted from blood, taken at week 4, from a patient treated with tofacitinib. All receptors derive from a human donor with alopecia areata.

This clone was seen only a few times. The chain carries TRBV5-5 and TRBJ2-3; no clear D. Trimming took 1 base from V and 1 from J, leaving 16 bases between them. Germline V gene lookup returns CDR1 SGHKS and CDR2 YYEKEE (reference sequence). The length of the CDR3 is 17 residues. The CDR3 is CASSLPSTQSRTDTQYF. CDR3 coding DNA: TGTGCCAGCAGCTTGCCTTCTACACAGTCGCGCACAGATACGCAGTATTTT.

V usage is TRBV29-1 and J usage is TRBJ1-1, with D tentatively TRBD1 (6 bases). Trimming removed 3 bases from V and 5 bases from J, with 10 bases in between. The CDR3 spans 12 residues. Germline V lookup: CDR1 SQVTM, CDR2 ANQGSEA. The CDR3 region has the DNA TGCAGCGTTGACCCTAGGGGGACTGAAGCTTTCTTT. This sequence encodes CSVDPRGTEAFF.

The V call is TRBV18, the J call TRBJ2-1; 7 positions agree with TRBD1. The V segment lost 0 bases and the J segment 6 bases; nucleotides outside the gene matches: 2. Germline lookup yields CDR1 KGHSH and CDR2 LQKENI. This CDR3 is built from 14 residues. CDR3 in DNA: TGTGCCAGCTCACCACCGGACAGGTTCAATGAGCAGTTCTTC. This encodes CASSPPDRFNEQFF.